What follows describes a single TCR beta chain. In the same sample, other DNA sequences code for this CDR3. This sample is drawn from a study of T cell clonotyping in hematopoietic cell transplantation. The ends were cut back, 3 bases at V and 4 bases at J, with 13 bases in the middle. Germline loops: CDR1 MDHEN, CDR2 SYDVKM. The CDR3 has 14 residues. The time point: recipient sample about 28 days before transplant, after cytoreduction. The protocol was immunoSEQ multiplex PCR, while the TCRdb copy is restricted to in-frame clones and leaves out a portion. The sample records roughly 80,000 clones, less than 96% being singletons.

This rearrangement joins TRBV28 to TRBJ2-7; either TRBD1 or TRBD2 may fit D (6 bases each). The source was peripheral blood mononuclear cells, collected before stem cell transplant. The TCR was taken from a woman aged 45-65 years with acute myeloid leukemia. Some clones in this sample may be carry-over from other donors' samples. The CDR3 DNA sequence: TGTGCCAGCAGTTTTCCGGGGGCCGGATACGAGCAGTACTTC. Translated, it gives CASSFPGAGYEQYF.